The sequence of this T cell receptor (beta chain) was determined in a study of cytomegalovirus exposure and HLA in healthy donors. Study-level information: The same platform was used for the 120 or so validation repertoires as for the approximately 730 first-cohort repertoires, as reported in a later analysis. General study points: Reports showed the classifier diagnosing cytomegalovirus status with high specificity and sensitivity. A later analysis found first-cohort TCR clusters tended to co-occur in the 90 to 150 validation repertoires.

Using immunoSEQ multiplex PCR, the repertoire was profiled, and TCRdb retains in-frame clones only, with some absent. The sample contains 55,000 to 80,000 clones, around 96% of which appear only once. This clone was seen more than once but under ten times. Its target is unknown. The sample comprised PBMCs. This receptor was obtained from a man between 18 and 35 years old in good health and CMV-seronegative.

The CDR3 sequence is CASSYSLQGATQYF. The CDR3 coding sequence is TGTGCCAGCAGTTACTCACTACAGGGGGCGACGCAGTATTTT. The chain employs TRBV6-5 and TRBJ2-3, with 9 bases lining up with TRBD1. Looked up from germline, CDR1 is MNHEY and CDR2 is SVGAGI. The ends lost 0 bases at V and 9 bases at J; junction bases unmatched: 4. The CDR3 runs 14 residues.